These T cell receptor beta chains were read from a single sample in a study of CD8 T cells in ankylosing spondylitis. From the 5' RACE reads, TCRdb called clonotypes with MiXCR, one entry per CDR3 protein. Of around 220,000 distinct CDR3 sequences listed, about 10% were seen once; the top ten hold under 25%. The material sequenced was blood, either unsorted or a sorted T cell fraction (not recorded which). The receptors here all came from a male donor with ankylosing spondylitis or in good health (not recorded which). CDR3s include the opening cysteine and the closing phenylalanine or tryptophan. The size of a clone is reported for some rows only, either as once, few or many, or as a class for expanded clones.

cdr3_aa: CASSVEVAQTALHF
clone_size: -
v_call: TRBV9
j_call: TRBJ1-6

cdr3_aa: CASSTTSGGLDTQYF
clone_size: many
v_call: TRBV11-1
j_call: TRBJ2-3

cdr3_aa: CSAGKQGVRNQPQHF
clone_size: many
v_call: TRBV20-1
j_call: TRBJ1-5

cdr3_aa: CASCEQGGFTRSGNTIYF
clone_size: few
v_call: TRBV11-2
j_call: TRBJ1-3

cdr3_aa: CASSATLAGEGETQYF
clone_size: -
v_call: TRBV12-3/TRBV12-4
j_call: TRBJ2-5

cdr3_aa: CASSTGLAAYNEQFF
clone_size: many
v_call: TRBV5-1
j_call: TRBJ2-1

cdr3_aa: CASSLGGKGTRGTGELFF
clone_size: few
v_call: TRBV11-2
j_call: TRBJ2-2

cdr3_aa: CASSPGQGSNTEAFF
clone_size: many
v_call: TRBV7-2
j_call: TRBJ1-1

cdr3_aa: CASSVRATSGGPNTGELFF
clone_size: -
v_call: TRBV9
j_call: TRBJ2-2

cdr3_aa: CSARGGDYSYNEQFF
clone_size: -
v_call: TRBV20-1
j_call: TRBJ2-1

cdr3_aa: CASSGLAGNQYF
clone_size: many
v_call: TRBV12-3/TRBV12-4
j_call: TRBJ2-5

cdr3_aa: CASSSTGTGLGEQYF
clone_size: many
v_call: TRBV5-1
j_call: TRBJ2-7

cdr3_aa: CASSLGGGADTQYF
clone_size: many
v_call: TRBV12-3/TRBV12-4
j_call: TRBJ2-3

cdr3_aa: CSATPGTAGSEQYF
clone_size: few
v_call: TRBV20-1
j_call: TRBJ2-7

cdr3_aa: CASAGSKNIQYF
clone_size: many
v_call: TRBV12-3/TRBV12-4
j_call: TRBJ2-4

cdr3_aa: CASSFSRQETQYF
clone_size: -
v_call: TRBV12-3/TRBV12-4
j_call: TRBJ2-5

cdr3_aa: CASSIQGALPRADGYTF
clone_size: -
v_call: TRBV7-2
j_call: TRBJ1-2

cdr3_aa: CAISETGGGTDEKLFF
clone_size: -
v_call: TRBV10-3
j_call: TRBJ1-4

cdr3_aa: CASSGRTDTDTQYF
clone_size: many
v_call: TRBV5-1
j_call: TRBJ2-3

cdr3_aa: CASSQQGGGYTF
clone_size: many
v_call: TRBV6-5
j_call: TRBJ1-2